Each of the 23 T cell receptor beta chains below was sequenced from the same sample in a study of blood T cell repertoires in COVID-19. Data came from immunoSEQ multiplex PCR; TCRdb stores just in-frame clones and leaves some out. Among around 180,000 clones listed, 70% to 90% were seen once. The sequenced sample consisted of peripheral blood. These receptors came from a human donor with active or convalescent COVID-19. The donor label of this sample is uncertain.

The chain recombines TRBV6-5 with TRBJ2-3; 10 nucleotides match TRBD1. The CDR3 extends over 14 amino acids. V shed 6 bases and J 4 bases; nucleotides not matched to a gene: 4. Per germline, CDR1 MNHEY and CDR2 SVGAGI. This chain's CDR3 is CASRGGTGADTQYF. The CDR3 DNA follows: TGTGCCAGCAGAGGAGGGACAGGGGCAGATACGCAGTATTTT.

The V and J genes are TRBV19 and TRBJ2-1; TRBD2 matches 11 bases. V trimming: 2 bases; J trimming: 1 base; junction bases outside the gene matches: 7. The CDR3 extends over 18 amino acids. Per the germline V gene, CDR1 is LNHDA and CDR2 is SQIVND (reference sequence). In nucleotides, the CDR3 is TGTGCCAGTAGTATACGTTCTAGCGGGAGGATTTCCTACAATGAGCAGTTCTTC. This codes for CASSIRSSGRISYNEQFF.

This clone has a handful of counts. The chain employs TRBV19 and TRBJ1-1, with D uncertain. V was trimmed by 5 bases and J by 6 bases, leaving 16 bases between them. The CDR3 has 14 amino acids. Germline V gene sequence: CDR1 LNHDA, CDR2 SQIVND (reference sequence). CDR3 region: CASSAGSGVAEAFF. CDR3 coding DNA: TGTGCCAGTAGTGCTGGCTCCGGGGTAGCTGAAGCTTTCTTT.

Of note for this clone: One end of the junction fails to match germline, which may point to a read error. V is TRBV2 and J is TRBJ2-7; 9 bases fit TRBD1. Germline V CDR1 and CDR2: SNHLY, FYNNEI. The length of the CDR3 is 13 residues. The CDR3: CASKFRAQGAKDF. DNA of the CDR3: TGTGCCAGTAAATTCCGCGCACAGGGGGCGAAAGACTTC.

This rearrangement joins TRBV5-1 to TRBJ2-3, with 9 nucleotides matching TRBD2. V trimming: 0 bases; J trimming: 2 bases; junction bases outside the gene matches: 7. The CDR3 is made up of 17 amino acids. Germline V CDR1 and CDR2: SGHRS, YFSETQ. The CDR3 DNA is TGCGCCAGCAGCTTGGGAGAGCGGGGGGCACACACAGATACGCAGTATTTT. It encodes CASSLGERGAHTDTQYF.

The CDR3 region is CASSLGGTGTEAFF. For the CDR3, the DNA is TGTGCCAGCAGCCTGGGGGGTACAGGCACTGAAGCTTTCTTT. The V call is TRBV5-4, the J call TRBJ1-1; weak D call: TRBD1 (5 bases). The CDR3 consists of 14 residues. V lost 4 bases and J 4 bases, leaving 14 bases between the germline ends. Germline CDR1 and CDR2: SGHNT and YYREEE (reference sequence).

The chain is built from TRBV5-4 and TRBJ2-1, with 10 nucleotides matching TRBD2. The CDR3 sequence is 18 residues long. Trimming cost V 4 bases and J 8 bases; bases outside gene matches: 18. The germline gives CDR1 SGHNT, CDR2 YYREEE (reference sequence). CDR3 in DNA: TGTGCCAGCAGCCCCCTCGGGCAGCGGGGGGGCCTTAGGGATGAGCAGTTCTTC. Its protein product is CASSPLGQRGGLRDEQFF.

This chain links TRBV4-1 with TRBJ1-1; perhaps TRBD1 as D (5 bases). From germline, CDR1 is MGHRA and CDR2 YSYEKL. The length of the CDR3 is 15 residues. V was shortened by 0 bases and J by 4 bases, with 12 bases between the two germline ends. CDR3 region: CASSQDLSGATEAFF. The CDR3 DNA follows: TGCGCCAGCAGCCAAGATCTGAGCGGGGCCACTGAAGCTTTCTTT.

The chain uses TRBV28 and TRBJ1-2; a possible D gene is TRBD1 (6 bases). The CDR3 is 14 amino acids. Germline CDR1 and CDR2: MDHEN and SYDVKM. V was clipped by 4 bases and J by 5 bases, with 14 bases between them. Here the CDR3 DNA reads TGTGCCAGCAGTTCCCCGACAGGCCTATATGGCTACACCTTC. This translates into CASSSPTGLYGYTF.

The V and J genes are TRBV5-1 and TRBJ2-1, with 7 bases that match TRBD2. The CDR3 is 15 residues long. Germline trimming cut 5 bases from V and 3 bases from J; bases unmatched to any gene: 8. Per the germline V gene, CDR1 is SGHRS and CDR2 is YFSETQ. The CDR3 spells CASRVPSGRYNEQFF. The DNA for the CDR3 is TGCGCCAGCAGGGTCCCTAGCGGCCGCTACAATGAGCAGTTCTTC. The full variable domain, rest sourced from reference TRBV5-1 and TRBJ2-1, is KAGVTQTPRYLIKTRGQQVTLSCSPISGHRSVSWYQQTPGQGLQFLFEYFSETQRNKGNFPGRFSGRQFSNSRSEMNVSTLELGDSALYLCASRVPSGRYNEQFFGPGTRLTVL.

The J gene is TRBJ2-1, the V gene TRBV5-6; D perhaps matches TRBD1 (6 bases). CDR1 SGHDT and CDR2 YYEEEE come from the germline V gene. The CDR3 has 14 amino acids. Trimming left V 0 bases short and J 6 bases short, with 10 bases between. For the CDR3, the DNA is TGTGCCAGCAGCTTGGAGACAGGTTCCAATGAGCAGTTCTTC. Its protein is CASSLETGSNEQFF.

The rearrangement joins TRBV28 to TRBJ2-1; TRBD1 might be the D (6 bases). V was cut by 7 bases and J by 5 bases, with 9 bases left in between. CDR1 is MDHEN, CDR2 SYDVKM, per germline. The CDR3 spans 12 residues. The CDR3 sequence: CASKGQNNEQFF. CDR3 DNA: TGTGCCAGCAAAGGACAGAACAATGAGCAGTTCTTC.

CDR3 in amino acids: CASSHSGGLAKNIQYF. DNA of the CDR3: TGTGCCAGCAGTCATAGCGGGGGGCTAGCCAAAAACATTCAGTACTTC. The chain combines TRBV3-1 (or the pseudogene TRBV3-2) with TRBJ2-4, with 10 positions matching TRBD2. CDR1 is LGHDT and CDR2 is YNNKEL in the germline V gene (reference sequence). The CDR3 totals 16 residues. With V trimmed by 6 bases and J by 0 bases, 5 bases remained unmatched.

The V and J genes are TRBV6-1 and TRBJ2-1; weak D call: TRBD1 (6 bases). The CDR3 is made up of 15 amino acids. Per germline, CDR1 MNHNS and CDR2 SASEGT. Trimming stripped 3 bases from V and 2 bases from J, with 11 bases between. In nucleotides, the CDR3 is TGTGCCAGCAGTGACCTCAAGGGGGCCTACAATGAGCAGTTCTTC. It translates to CASSDLKGAYNEQFF.

This clone was seen a single time. The V and J genes are TRBV20-1 and TRBJ2-3; 9 bases line up with TRBD2. V shed 3 bases and J 5 bases; nucleotides not matched to a gene: 9. CDR1 DFQATT and CDR2 SNEGSKA come from the germline V gene (reference sequence). The CDR3 totals 15 residues. The CDR3 DNA is TGCAGTGCTAGTTCTGGGGGACTAGCTAGAGATACGCAGTATTTT. It encodes CSASSGGLARDTQYF.

The chain carries TRBV3-1 (or the pseudogene TRBV3-2) and TRBJ1-1; D is ambiguous. CDR3 length equals 11 residues. V shed 3 bases and J shed 11 bases, with 10 bases lying between them. Germline V gene sequence: CDR1 LGHDT, CDR2 YNNKEL (reference sequence). CDR3 loop: CASSQATAAFF. The CDR3 DNA sequence: TGTGCCAGCAGCCAGGCGACTGCGGCTTTCTTT.

The V and J genes are TRBV5-1 and TRBJ1-1, with 8 bases that match TRBD1. The germline gives CDR1 SGHRS, CDR2 YFSETQ. V shed 2 bases and J 6 bases; nucleotides not matched to a gene: 9. The CDR3 loop spans 15 amino acids. DNA for the CDR3: TGCGCCAGCAGCTTACTGACAGGGGTCGGGTCTGAAGCTTTCTTT. Translation: CASSLLTGVGSEAFF.

The chain links TRBV11-2 to TRBJ2-2, with 13 bases aligning to TRBD2. The V segment lost 1 base and the J segment 6 bases; nucleotides outside the gene matches: 8. The CDR3 is 18 residues long. Germline loops: CDR1 SGHAT, CDR2 FQNNGV. CDR3 nucleotides: TGTGCCAGCAGCTTAGGGAACCGACTAGCGGGAGGCTCCGGGGAGCTGTTTTTT. It codes for CASSLGNRLAGGSGELFF. Variable domain in full (rest from reference TRBV11-2 and TRBJ2-2): EAGVAQSPRYKIIEKRQSVAFWCNPISGHATLYWYQQILGQGPKLLIQFQNNGVVDDSQLPKDRFSAERLKGVDSTLKIQPAKLEDSAVYLCASSLGNRLAGGSGELFFGEGSRLTVL.

This chain joins TRBV2 and TRBJ1-3; D is unresolved. This CDR3 contains 14 residues. Germline V gene sequence: CDR1 SNHLY, CDR2 FYNNEI. The V end was cut by 4 bases, the J end by 0 bases, with 7 bases between. The chain's CDR3 is CASSAESSGNTIYF. DNA of the CDR3: TGTGCCAGCAGTGCCGAGAGCTCTGGAAACACCATATATTTT.

This clone was picked up one time. The V call is TRBV7-9, the J call TRBJ2-2; TRBD1 matches at 7 bases. The length of the CDR3 is 17 residues. Per germline, CDR1 SEHNR and CDR2 FQNEAQ (reference sequence). The V gene end was trimmed by 6 bases and the J gene end by 0 bases; junction bases not matched to a gene: 10. The CDR3 nucleotides are TGTGCCAGCAGAGGGGACCTGGGACAGTCGAACACCGGGGAGCTGTTTTTT. This gives the protein CASRGDLGQSNTGELFF.

J is TRBJ1-2 and V is TRBV9, with D tentatively TRBD1 (5 bases). The V end was cut by 3 bases, the J end by 7 bases, with 16 bases between. In germline, CDR1 is SGDLS, CDR2 YYNGEE. This CDR3 is 14 amino acids long. CDR3 protein: CASSGIHGDSGYTF. The CDR3 DNA sequence: TGTGCCAGCAGCGGAATCCACGGGGACTCTGGCTACACCTTC.

J is TRBJ1-2 and V is TRBV20-1; no clear D. This CDR3 is built from 11 residues. The germline V and J ends were trimmed by 5 bases and 6 bases, with 10 bases remaining between them. Germline CDR1 DFQATT, CDR2 SNEGSKA (reference sequence). The DNA for the CDR3 is TGCAGTGCTCCATCTTCTAATGGCTACACCTTC. Translated, it gives CSAPSSNGYTF.

The table lists this clone with a count of one. This chain connects TRBV6-2 or TRBV6-3 to TRBJ1-2; D unclear. The germline CDR1 and CDR2 sequences are MNHEY and SVGEGT. V lost 0 bases, J lost 3 bases, and 8 bases lay in between. The CDR3 is 14 amino acids. This chain's CDR3 is CASSYSRVYYGYTF. DNA for the CDR3: TGTGCCAGCAGTTACTCCCGGGTCTACTATGGCTACACCTTC.